The rows below give T cell receptor beta chains drawn from one sample of a study of CD8+ T cells in alopecia areata. Clones were sequenced by immunoSEQ multiplex PCR, and TCRdb holds only the in-frame ones, with some missing. The sample includes more than 150,000 clones, 40% to 65% of them seen just once. Sequenced material: CD8+ T cells sorted from blood, taken around week 53, from a patient treated with tofacitinib. Receptor source: a human donor with alopecia areata. Both conserved end residues are part of each CDR3. The D gene is left open where the match is weak. Size tells how often a clone was seen (once, few, many) or the class of an expanded clone, and some rows leave it out.

>TRBJ2-3|many|TRBD2|TRBV4-2
TGTGCCAGCAGCCAAGAGGCTAGCGGGGGCGCAGATACGCAGTATTTT
CASSQEASGGADTQYF
>TRBJ2-2|few|NA|TRBV5-5
TGTGCCAGCAGCGTACAGGGCACCGGGGAGCTGTTTTTT
CASSVQGTGELFF
>TRBJ2-1|NA|NA|TRBV5-6
TGTGCCAGCAGCTGGGGACTGACGCACAGTGAGCAGTTCTTC
CASSWGLTHSEQFF
>TRBJ1-2|NA|NA|TRBV29-1
TGCAGCGTTGTGTGGTTGGACTATGGCTACACCTTC
CSVVWLDYGYTF
>TRBJ2-1|NA|TRBD2|TRBV4-1
TGCGCCAGCAGCCAAGGACTAGCGGGGGGGAGCTCCTACAATGAGCAGTTCTTC
CASSQGLAGGSSYNEQFF
>TRBJ2-7|NA|NA|TRBV6-5
TGTGCCAGCAGCCCCCCGGGCAGATTCTACGAGCAGTACTTC
CASSPPGRFYEQYF
>TRBJ2-1|once|NA|TRBV15
TGTGCCACCAGCAGCAATAGCGGCTCCTACAATGAGCAGTTCTTC
CATSSNSGSYNEQFF
>TRBJ1-2|NA|NA|TRBV30
TGTGCCTGGTTCACCGGGTCCCAGGGTGGCTACACCTTC
CAWFTGSQGGYTF
>TRBJ1-3|NA|NA|TRBV27
TGTGCCAGCAGTTTAACGGGGTCTGGAAACACCATATATTTT
CASSLTGSGNTIYF
>TRBJ2-7|few|NA|TRBV27
TGTGCCAGCAGTTTAGACCTACATGGGGCCTACGAGCAGTACTTC
CASSLDLHGAYEQYF
>TRBJ2-5|NA|TRBD2|TRBV11-3
TGTGCCAGCAGCACTCGGACTAGCGGGGGCGTAGAGACCCAGTACTTC
CASSTRTSGGVETQYF
>TRBJ1-4|NA|TRBD1|TRBV9
TGTGCCAGCAGCGTCGGGGACAGGGGGAGTGAAAAACTGTTTTTT
CASSVGDRGSEKLFF
>TRBJ2-7|NA|NA|TRBV15
TGTGCCACCAGCAGAGTCTCGAGGGGAGGGGGTTACGAGCAGTACTTC
CATSRVSRGGGYEQYF
>TRBJ2-7|NA|TRBD2|TRBV18
TGTGCCAGCTCACCACAGCGGGGGGGCTTATACGAGCAGTACTTC
CASSPQRGGLYEQYF
>TRBJ2-5|NA|NA|TRBV7-2
TGTGCCAGCAGCTTAGACAGCTACCAAGAGACCCAGTACTTC
CASSLDSYQETQYF
>TRBJ2-7|NA|NA|TRBV5-1
TGCGCCAGCAGCTTTCGTCATGGTAGGGGTGACGAGCAGTACTTC
CASSFRHGRGDEQYF
>TRBJ1-2|NA|TRBD1|TRBV7-9
TGTGCCAGCAGCGAGGACAGGGGCTACAACTATGGCTACACCTTC
CASSEDRGYNYGYTF
>TRBJ1-1|NA|NA|TRBV27
TGTGCCAGTAAATCGGGAAACACTGAAGCTTTCTTT
CASKSGNTEAFF
>TRBJ2-5|NA|TRBD1|TRBV5-6
TGTGCCAGCAGCTTAGGGACAGAAGAGACCCAGTACTTC
CASSLGTEETQYF
>TRBJ2-2|NA|NA|TRBV19
TGTGCCAGTAGTTCGTTAACGGGGTCCACCGGGGAGCTGTTTTTT
CASSSLTGSTGELFF
>TRBJ1-6|few|NA|TRBV23-1
TGCGCCAGCAGTCATACCTACTCCTATAATTCACCCCTCCACTTT
CASSHTYSYNSPLHF
>TRBJ1-1|NA|TRBD1|TRBV13
TGTGCCAGCAGCCCGGAAGGAGAGGGGACAGAGCAAATGAACACTGAAGCTTTCTTT
CASSPEGEGTEQMNTEAFF
>TRBJ1-2|NA|NA|TRBV2
TGTGCCAGCGACAGTCCCGAATGGGATGGCTACACCTTC
CASDSPEWDGYTF
>TRBJ2-1|NA|NA|TRBV30
TGTGCCTGGAGACTCCAGGGATTTGAGCAGTTCTTC
CAWRLQGFEQFF
>TRBJ1-3|once|NA|TRBV7-2
TGTGCCAGCAGCTCCCACGGTTGGGGACCTGGAAACACCATATATTTT
CASSSHGWGPGNTIYF
>TRBJ1-1|NA|NA|TRBV27
TGTGCCAGCAGTTTAAACCCAGGGTACCCGGACACTGAAGCTTTCTTT
CASSLNPGYPDTEAFF
>TRBJ1-2|NA|NA|TRBV14
TGTGCCAGCAGCCAAGGGACACACTATGGCTACACCTTC
CASSQGTHYGYTF
>TRBJ2-7|NA|TRBD1|TRBV12-5
TGTGCTAGTTGGACAGGGAGAGACTACGAGCAGTACTTC
CASWTGRDYEQYF
>TRBJ1-6|NA|TRBD1|TRBV6-6
TGTGCCAGCAGTTACTCAAAGGACAGGGTAAATTCACCCCTCCACTTT
CASSYSKDRVNSPLHF
>TRBJ2-2|few|NA|TRBV20-1
TGCAGTGCCCCTCGCCTAGGGGAGCTGTTTTTT
CSAPRLGELFF
>TRBJ2-3|NA|NA|TRBV5-6
TGTGCCAGCAGCTATAGCACAGATACGCAGTATTTT
CASSYSTDTQYF
>TRBJ1-6|NA|NA|TRBV7-8
TGTGCCAGCAGCTTTGGAGACGGTAATTCACCCCTCCACTTT
CASSFGDGNSPLHF
>TRBJ1-5|few|NA|TRBV29-1
TGCAGCGTTGAAGAAGGGGCTCGTTCGGGCAATCAGCCCCAGCATTTT
CSVEEGARSGNQPQHF
>TRBJ2-7|NA|NA|TRBV10-2
TGCGCCAGCAGCCTAGGACAGTACTACGAGCAGTACTTC
CASSLGQYYEQYF
>TRBJ2-7|few|NA|TRBV30
TGTGCCTGGAGTATGGTTAGGGGTTACGAGCAGTACTTC
CAWSMVRGYEQYF
>TRBJ2-7|many|NA|TRBV7-2
TGTGCCAGCAGCTTAGGGGTCTACGAGCAGTACTTC
CASSLGVYEQYF
>TRBJ1-6|NA|TRBD1|TRBV25-1
TGTGCCAGCAGTGGCTCACAGGGGCTAAATTCACCCCTCCACTTT
CASSGSQGLNSPLHF